The 15 T cell receptor beta chains listed next were all sequenced from one sample in a study of T cell repertoires in cytomegalovirus infection. MiXCR was run by TCRdb on the reads, yielding one entry per CDR3 protein. The table lists about 130,000 distinct CDR3 sequences, 7.5% to 9% of them singletons. The material sequenced was PBMCs. These receptors originate from a human donor in good health (CMV status not recorded). Some clones in this sample may be carry-over from other donors' samples.

In this sample, this clonotype turned up many times. The V gene is TRBV12-3 or TRBV12-4, the J gene TRBJ1-1; no definite D call. This CDR3 spans 11 amino acids. V shed 8 bases and J shed 5 bases, with 9 bases lying between them. In DNA form, the CDR3 reads TGTGCCAGCGGCCTTTGGACTGAAGCTTTCTTT. Its translation is CASGLWTEAFF.

This clonotype turned up a few times. V and J are TRBV12-3 or TRBV12-4 and TRBJ1-2; TRBD1 aligns across 12 bases. V lost 7 bases to trimming and J lost 6 bases; unmatched junction nucleotides: 12. CDR3 length: 16 amino acids. The CDR3 coding sequence is TGTGCCAGCAAACCGGGACAGGGGGCTACGTGGGATGGCTACACCTTC. This encodes CASKPGQGATWDGYTF.

This chain uses TRBV29-1 with TRBJ1-4; tentative D call: TRBD1 (5 bases). The germline V gene has CDR1 SQVTM and CDR2 ANQGSEA. V lost 4 bases and J lost 4, with 13 bases in between. This CDR3 contains 14 residues. CDR3 nucleotide sequence: TGCAGCGTTGGAGGCGGGGGATTTAATGAAAAACTGTTTTTT. Amino acid sequence: CSVGGGGFNEKLFF.

The chain joins TRBV5-5 to TRBJ1-1; 7 bases are shared with TRBD1. Germline trimming cut 4 bases from V and 7 bases from J; bases unmatched to any gene: 13. Germline V gene sequence: CDR1 SGHKS, CDR2 YYEKEE (reference sequence). CDR3 length equals 15 residues. This CDR3 reads CASSVGTAVMGEAFF. The CDR3 DNA reads TGTGCCAGCAGCGTGGGGACAGCGGTAATGGGTGAAGCTTTCTTT. The full variable domain, with the rest looked up from reference TRBV5-5 and TRBJ1-1, is DAGVTQSPTHLIKTRGQQVTLRCSPISGHKSVSWYQQVLGQGPQFIFQYYEKEERGRGNFPDRFSARQFPNYSSELNVNALLLGDSALYLCASSVGTAVMGEAFFGQGTRLTVV.

This clonotype was detected ten times or more. The chain joins TRBV25-1 to TRBJ1-6; tentative D call: TRBD1 (5 bases). V gave up 4 bases and J gave up 8 bases, with 12 bases separating them. CDR3 length equals 14 residues. Per the germline V gene, CDR1 is MGHDK and CDR2 is SYGVNS. The CDR3 DNA sequence: TGTGCCAGCAGTGCCACCGGGGGGTATTCACCCCTCCACTTT. It specifies CASSATGGYSPLHF. The full variable domain, its missing parts supplied by reference TRBV25-1 and TRBJ1-6, is EADIYQTPRYLVIGTGKKITLECSQTMGHDKMYWYQQDPGMELHLIHYSYGVNSTEKGDLSSESTVSRIRTEHFPLTLESARPSHTSQYLCASSATGGYSPLHFGNGTRLTVT.

This clonotype was seen many times. The V and J genes are TRBV7-8 and TRBJ1-1; D may be TRBD1 (5 bases). The CDR3 spans 12 residues. Between the trimmed V and J ends, which lost 7 bases and 6 bases, there was a span of 12 bases. Germline assignment: CDR1 SGHVS and CDR2 FQNEAQ. The CDR3 here is CASMRGAAEAFF. CDR3 in DNA: TGTGCCAGCATGAGGGGCGCGGCTGAAGCTTTCTTT.

At least ten counts were recorded for this clonotype. The rearrangement uses TRBV7-9 and TRBJ1-1, with a possible D match to TRBD1 (5 bases). V dropped 5 bases and J dropped 3 bases, with 13 bases sitting between them. Germline V gene sequence: CDR1 SEHNR, CDR2 FQNEAQ (reference sequence). This CDR3 is built from 14 residues. CDR3 in amino acids: CASSAPWGDTEAFF. DNA for the CDR3: TGTGCCAGCAGCGCACCTTGGGGGGACACTGAAGCTTTCTTT.

This rearrangement joins TRBV3-1 to TRBJ2-3; D assignment may be TRBD1 or TRBD2 (5 bases each). Germline CDR1 is LGHDT and CDR2 is YNNKEL (reference sequence). The CDR3 contains 14 residues. Trimming took off 7 bases at V and 1 base at J, with 12 bases between the two ends. The CDR3, as DNA: TGTGCCAGCACCCAGTCGGGGCGCACAGATACGCAGTATTTT. Encoded protein: CASTQSGRTDTQYF.

This clonotype was counted only a few times. The chain recombines TRBV6-5 with TRBJ2-1; D perhaps matches TRBD2 (7 bases). There are 13 residues in the CDR3. V lost 6 bases, J lost 6 bases, and 12 bases lay in between. Germline-derived CDR1 and CDR2 are MNHEY and SVGAGI. The CDR3 sequence: CASRAGASNEQFF. Here the CDR3 DNA reads TGTGCCAGCAGGGCGGGGGCCTCCAATGAGCAGTTCTTC.

The V gene is TRBV3-1, the J gene TRBJ2-6, with a tentative D call TRBD2 (6 bases). Per the germline V gene, CDR1 is LGHDT and CDR2 is YNNKEL (reference sequence). Between the trimmed V and J ends, which lost 4 bases and 0 bases, there was a span of 16 bases. This CDR3 contains 18 residues. The chain's CDR3 is CASSRRAGTVSGANVLTF. The CDR3 nucleotides are TGTGCCAGCAGCCGACGGGCGGGAACGGTCTCTGGGGCCAACGTCCTGACTTTC.

This clonotype was picked up many times. This rearrangement joins TRBV12-3 or TRBV12-4 to TRBJ1-2; D might be TRBD1 (6 bases). The CDR3 is 13 residues long. V lost 6 bases, J lost 3 bases, and 11 bases lay in between. The CDR3 region is CASSPTGYYGYTF. The CDR3 region has the DNA TGTGCCAGCAGCCCTACAGGGTACTATGGCTACACCTTC.

This clonotype came up a few times. The rearrangement joins TRBV20-1 to TRBJ2-3; no firm D call. The CDR3 is made up of 11 amino acids. Trimming took off 1 base at V and 5 bases at J, with 4 bases between the two ends. Germline CDR1 DFQATT, CDR2 SNEGSKA (reference sequence). The CDR3, as DNA: TGCAGTGCTAGAGGGCTAGATACGCAGTATTTT. As protein: CSARGLDTQYF.

This clonotype was seen repeatedly, ten times or more. This chain links TRBV7-9 with TRBJ2-7; TRBD2 might be the D (6 bases). V shed 1 base and J shed 7 bases, with 14 bases lying between them. This CDR3 comprises 14 residues. Germline-derived CDR1 and CDR2 are SEHNR and FQNEAQ (reference sequence). For the CDR3, the DNA is TGTGCCAGCAGCTTAGGAGGGACCCGGGGGGAGCAGTACTTC. Protein sequence: CASSLGGTRGEQYF.

This clonotype has a count of ten or more. The chain is built from TRBV6-2 or TRBV6-3 and TRBJ2-1; TRBD2 aligns across 10 bases. The CDR3 has 15 residues. Looked up from germline, CDR1 is MNHEY and CDR2 is SVGEGT. V lost 4 bases and J lost 9; bases outside the gene matches: 9. The CDR3 bases are TGTGCCAGCAGTTTCCCAGCGGGGGGGCTAAGTGAGCAGTTCTTC. The encoded protein is CASSFPAGGLSEQFF.

This clonotype was counted at least ten times. The chain recombines TRBV27 with TRBJ1-1; 8 bases align to TRBD1. From germline, CDR1 is MNHEY and CDR2 SMNVEV (reference sequence). Unmatched junction bases numbered 7, after V lost 6 bases and J lost 4 bases. The CDR3 covers 14 residues. Here the CDR3 reads CASRAGGAGTEAFF. CDR3 nucleotides: TGTGCCAGCAGAGCAGGGGGCGCGGGCACTGAAGCTTTCTTT.